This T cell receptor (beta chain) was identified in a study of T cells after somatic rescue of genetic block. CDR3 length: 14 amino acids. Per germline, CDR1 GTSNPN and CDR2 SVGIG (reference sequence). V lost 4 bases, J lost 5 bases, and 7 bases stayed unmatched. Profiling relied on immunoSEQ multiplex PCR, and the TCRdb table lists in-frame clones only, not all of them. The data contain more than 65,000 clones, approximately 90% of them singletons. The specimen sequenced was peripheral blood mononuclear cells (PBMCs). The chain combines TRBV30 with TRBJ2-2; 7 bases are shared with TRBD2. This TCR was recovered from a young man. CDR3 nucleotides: TGTGCCTGGATCGAGACTAGCAGAACCGGGGAGCTGTTTTTT. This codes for CAWIETSRTGELFF.